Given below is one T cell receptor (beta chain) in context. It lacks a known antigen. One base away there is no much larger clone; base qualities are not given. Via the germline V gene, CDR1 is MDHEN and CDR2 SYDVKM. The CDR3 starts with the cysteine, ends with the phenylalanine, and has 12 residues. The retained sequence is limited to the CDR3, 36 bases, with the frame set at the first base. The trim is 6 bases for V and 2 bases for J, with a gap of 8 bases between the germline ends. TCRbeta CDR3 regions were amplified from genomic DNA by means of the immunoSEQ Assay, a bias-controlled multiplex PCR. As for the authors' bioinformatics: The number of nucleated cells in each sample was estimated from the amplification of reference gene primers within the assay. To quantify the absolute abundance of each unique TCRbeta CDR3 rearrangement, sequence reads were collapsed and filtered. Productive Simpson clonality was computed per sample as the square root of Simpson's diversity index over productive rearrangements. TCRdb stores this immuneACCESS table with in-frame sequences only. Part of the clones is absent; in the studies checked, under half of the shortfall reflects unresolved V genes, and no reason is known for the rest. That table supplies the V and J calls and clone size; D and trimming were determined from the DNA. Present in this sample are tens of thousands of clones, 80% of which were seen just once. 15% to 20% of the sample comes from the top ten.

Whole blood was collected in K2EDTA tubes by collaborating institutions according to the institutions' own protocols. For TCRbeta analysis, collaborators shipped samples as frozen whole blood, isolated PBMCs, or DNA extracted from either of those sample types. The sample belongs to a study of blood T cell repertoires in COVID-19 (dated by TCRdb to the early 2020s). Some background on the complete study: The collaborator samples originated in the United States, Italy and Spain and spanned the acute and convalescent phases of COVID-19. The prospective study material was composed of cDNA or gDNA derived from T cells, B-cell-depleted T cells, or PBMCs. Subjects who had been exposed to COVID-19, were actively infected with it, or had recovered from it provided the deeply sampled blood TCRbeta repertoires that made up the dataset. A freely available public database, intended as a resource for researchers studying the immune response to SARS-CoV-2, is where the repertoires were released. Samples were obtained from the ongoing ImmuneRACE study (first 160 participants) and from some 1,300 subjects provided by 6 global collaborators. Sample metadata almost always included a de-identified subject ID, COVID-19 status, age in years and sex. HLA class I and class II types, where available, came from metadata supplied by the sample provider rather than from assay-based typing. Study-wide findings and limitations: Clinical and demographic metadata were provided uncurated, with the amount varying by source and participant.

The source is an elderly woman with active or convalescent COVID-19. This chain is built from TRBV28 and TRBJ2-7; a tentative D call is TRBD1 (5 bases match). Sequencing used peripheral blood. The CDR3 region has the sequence CASSGQTYEQYF. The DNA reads TGTGCCAGCAGCGGACAAACCTACGAGCAGTACTTC.